These 25 T cell receptor beta chains were all obtained from the same sample, sequenced in a study of cytomegalovirus exposure and HLA in healthy donors. The study ran its PCR with 60 Vbeta and 13 Jbeta primers. Produced via immunoSEQ multiplex PCR; TCRdb's table is partial and in-frame only. The sample lists 140,000 to 150,000 clones; around 75% were seen once. The material sequenced was PBMCs. These receptors all stem from a woman aged 18-29 years in good health and CMV-seronegative.

This rearrangement joins TRBV10-2 to TRBJ1-2, with TRBD1 matching over 9 bases. CDR3 length equals 14 residues. Germline-derived CDR1 and CDR2 are WSHSY and SAAADI. Trimming cost V 3 bases and J 8 bases; bases outside gene matches: 7. The DNA of the CDR3 is TGCGCCAGCAGTGACCCGGACAGGGGTGGAGGCTACACCTTC. Its protein is CASSDPDRGGGYTF.

The chain combines TRBV6-1 with TRBJ2-7, with TRBD2 matching 7 bases. V was pared by 2 bases and J by 1 base, with 8 bases of the junction left unmatched. The CDR3 has 16 residues. Germline CDR1 MNHNS, CDR2 SASEGT. This chain's CDR3 is CASSERGGGWSYEQYF. In DNA form, the CDR3 reads TGTGCCAGCAGTGAAAGGGGCGGGGGTTGGTCCTACGAGCAGTACTTC.

This chain joins TRBV6-1 and TRBJ1-3; D remains ambiguous. Germline CDR1 MNHNS, CDR2 SASEGT. Trimming took off 5 bases at V and 0 bases at J, with 11 bases between the two ends. CDR3 length equals 15 residues. The CDR3 is CASSLSRYSGNTIYF. The CDR3 DNA follows: TGTGCCAGCAGTCTCTCCCGGTACTCTGGAAACACCATATATTTT.

This clone occurred a few times. The chain carries TRBV5-1 and TRBJ2-3; 14 nucleotides match TRBD2. Germline CDR1 and CDR2: SGHRS and YFSETQ. J lost 3 bases, V lost 2 bases, and 8 bases had no gene match. CDR3 length equals 18 residues. CDR3 sequence (DNA): TGCGCCAGCAGCTTCTCTGGACTAGCGGGGGGAGGTACAGATACGCAGTATTTT. It specifies CASSFSGLAGGGTDTQYF.

The rearrangement joins TRBV5-1 to TRBJ2-1; D is undetermined. Germline V gene sequence: CDR1 SGHRS, CDR2 YFSETQ. The CDR3 consists of 13 residues. Trimming removed 2 bases from V and 8 bases from J, with 11 bases in between. The DNA of the CDR3 is TGCGCCAGCAGCTTTAACCCCGAGCATGAGCAGTTCTTC. Encoded protein: CASSFNPEHEQFF.

The chain joins TRBV2 to TRBJ2-5; TRBD1 aligns across 7 bases. Looked up from germline, CDR1 is SNHLY and CDR2 is FYNNEI. The length of the CDR3 is 12 residues. Trimming took 7 bases from V and 1 from J; bases not matched to a gene: 0. The CDR3 spells CASNRGQETQYF. The CDR3, as DNA: TGTGCCAGCAACAGGGGCCAAGAGACCCAGTACTTC.

This clone was observed a handful of times. J is TRBJ2-5 and V is TRBV4-3; possibly TRBD2 for D (6 bases). With 0 bases removed from V and 5 bases from J, the gap between germline ends came to 16 bases. The CDR3 runs to 16 residues. Germline assignment: CDR1 LGHNA and CDR2 YSLEER. The CDR3 bases are TGCGCCAGCAGCCAAGATCGTTCGGGAGTTAGTGAGACCCAGTACTTC. This sequence encodes CASSQDRSGVSETQYF.

The chain is built from TRBV7-6 and TRBJ2-2; TRBD2 matches at 7 bases. The CDR3 spans 17 residues. V lost 2 bases and J lost 0; bases outside the gene matches: 6. Per the germline V gene, CDR1 is SGHVS and CDR2 is FNYEAQ. The CDR3 DNA reads TGTGCCAGCAGCTTATGGGGAGGGAGCGCGAACACCGGGGAGCTGTTTTTT. Residues: CASSLWGGSANTGELFF.

The genes are TRBV2 and TRBJ2-3, with a tentative D call TRBD1 (7 bases). In germline, CDR1 is SNHLY, CDR2 FYNNEI. The CDR3 has 13 amino acids. Trimming took off 3 bases at V and 4 bases at J, with 8 bases between the two ends. Here the CDR3 reads CASSDRGADTQYF. The DNA for the CDR3 is TGTGCCAGCAGTGACAGGGGGGCAGATACGCAGTATTTT.

This clone showed up just a few times. This chain uses TRBV5-1 with TRBJ1-1, with 9 bases identical to TRBD1. The CDR3 has 18 amino acids. Germline V CDR1 and CDR2: SGHRS, YFSETQ. Trimming cost V 0 bases and J 1 base; bases outside gene matches: 10. In DNA, the CDR3 is TGCGCCAGCAGCTTGGGAATCGGGACAGGGTATCGGAACACTGAAGCTTTCTTT. It is translated as CASSLGIGTGYRNTEAFF.

A few counts support this clone. The chain links TRBV7-9 to TRBJ1-2, with D maybe TRBD1 (5 bases). The V gene lost 6 bases and the J gene lost 3 bases, with 8 bases spanning the gap. Germline V CDR1 and CDR2: SEHNR, FQNEAQ (reference sequence). The CDR3 is made up of 12 amino acids. The CDR3 loop is CASRDSYYGYTF. CDR3 sequence (DNA): TGTGCCAGCAGAGACAGCTACTATGGCTACACCTTC.

V gene TRBV19 combines with J gene TRBJ2-1, with D perhaps matching TRBD1 (5 bases). V was cut by 7 bases and J by 9 bases, with 22 bases left in between. The V gene's germline CDR1 is LNHDA and CDR2 SQIVND (reference sequence). The CDR3 totals 15 residues. In nucleotides, the CDR3 is TGTGCCAGTACCTACCTCAGGGCCCCAAAGAGTGAGCAGTTCTTC. This gives the protein CASTYLRAPKSEQFF. Full variable domain (remainder filled in from reference TRBV19 and TRBJ2-1): DGGITQSPKYLFRKEGQNVTLSCEQNLNHDAMYWYRQDPGQGLRLIYYSQIVNDFQKGDIAEGYSVSREKKESFPLTVTSAQKNPTAFYLCASTYLRAPKSEQFFGPGTRLTVL.

This clone was recorded once. The V call is TRBV2, the J call TRBJ1-1; 7 positions agree with TRBD1. The junction had 4 bases not matched to a gene; V was cut back by 4 bases and J by 2 bases. Germline V gene data show CDR1 as SNHLY and CDR2 as FYNNEI. The CDR3 extends over 14 amino acids. The CDR3 spells CASSAGTDNTEAFF. The DNA for the CDR3 is TGTGCCAGCAGTGCCGGGACAGATAACACTGAAGCTTTCTTT.

This clone was counted between two and nine times. The chain recombines TRBV6-5 with TRBJ2-5, with 10 bases fitting TRBD1. In germline, CDR1 is MNHEY, CDR2 SVGAGI. V was pared by 6 bases and J by 4 bases, with 2 bases of the junction left unmatched. The CDR3 runs 13 residues. CDR3 sequence (DNA): TGTGCCAGCAGGACAGGGGGCCGAGAGACCCAGTACTTC. Protein sequence: CASRTGGRETQYF.

V and J are TRBV2 and TRBJ1-4, with D maybe TRBD1 (6 bases). V was pared by 6 bases and J by 4 bases, with 12 bases between. From germline, CDR1 is SNHLY and CDR2 FYNNEI. The length of the CDR3 is 14 residues. The CDR3 sequence is CASRVGQSNEKLFF. The CDR3 DNA reads TGTGCCAGCAGAGTCGGACAGAGTAATGAAAAACTGTTTTTT.

The rearrangement joins TRBV6-5 to TRBJ1-2, with 8 bases lining up with TRBD1. CDR1 and CDR2 from the germline V gene are MNHEY and SVGAGI. Trimming at V came to 7 bases and at J to 4 bases, leaving 5 bases not matched to a gene. CDR3 size: 13 residues. The CDR3 loop is CASIRGPFYGYTF. CDR3 bases: TGTGCCAGCATCAGGGGGCCTTTCTATGGCTACACCTTC.

This clone came up a few times. Other DNA sequences in the sample encode the same CDR3. The gene calls are TRBV5-1 and TRBJ1-1; TRBD1 is a possible D gene (6 bases). Germline CDR1 and CDR2: SGHRS and YFSETQ. V lost 0 bases, J lost 1 base, and 7 bases lay in between. The CDR3 is made up of 14 amino acids. CDR3 protein: CASSLAQGNTEAFF. CDR3 DNA: TGCGCCAGCAGCTTGGCACAGGGGAACACTGAAGCTTTCTTT.

The chain combines TRBV29-1 with TRBJ2-2; D not resolved. Germline V CDR1 and CDR2: SQVTM, ANQGSEA. The CDR3 has 14 residues. V lost 4 bases to trimming and J lost 0 bases, with 9 bases between them. The CDR3 sequence: CSVGRNANTGELFF. CDR3 bases: TGCAGCGTTGGCAGAAACGCGAACACCGGGGAGCTGTTTTTT.

The V gene is TRBV25-1, the J gene TRBJ2-3; D uncertain. Looked up from germline, CDR1 is MGHDK and CDR2 is SYGVNS. This CDR3 is 14 amino acids long. Deletions cut 1 base from V and 5 bases from J, with 10 bases between. The DNA for the CDR3 is TGTGCCAGCAGTGAATGTTGTCGAGTAGATACGCAGTATTTT. Its translation is CASSECCRVDTQYF.

The chain is built from TRBV6-5 and TRBJ1-2, with 11 bases matching TRBD1. Germline V gene lookup returns CDR1 MNHEY and CDR2 SVGAGI. The CDR3 covers 16 residues. With V trimmed by 0 bases and J by 8 bases, 8 bases remained unmatched. The CDR3, as DNA: TGTGCCAGCAGTTACTCGAACTCCGGGACAGGGGGAGGCTACACCTTC. The encoded protein is CASSYSNSGTGGGYTF.

The rearrangement uses TRBV6-1 and TRBJ2-4; D gene uncertain. This CDR3 is built from 15 residues. The V and J ends lost 4 bases and 1 base respectively, with 11 bases between them. Germline CDR1 reads MNHNS; CDR2 reads SASEGT. CDR3: CASSVLPLAKNIQYF. DNA of the CDR3: TGTGCCAGCAGTGTACTCCCTCTGGCCAAAAACATTCAGTACTTC.

The chain employs TRBV5-4 and TRBJ2-5; 8 nucleotides line up with TRBD2. Germline lookup yields CDR1 SGHNT and CDR2 YYREEE (reference sequence). After removal of 4 bases from V and 5 bases from J, the junction contained 13 bases not matched to a gene. The CDR3 length is 16 residues. Here the CDR3 reads CASSTPGLGSRETQYF. CDR3 bases: TGTGCCAGCAGCACCCCGGGACTAGGATCCCGCGAGACCCAGTACTTC. The full variable domain, its missing parts supplied by reference TRBV5-4 and TRBJ2-5, is ETGVTQSPTHLIKTRGQQVTLRCSSQSGHNTVSWYQQALGQGPQFIFQYYREEENGRGNFPPRFSGLQFPNYSSELNVNALELDDSALYLCASSTPGLGSRETQYFGPGTRLLVL.

V and J are TRBV14 and TRBJ1-2, with D unresolved. The CDR3 length is 14 residues. The V gene's germline CDR1 is SGHDN and CDR2 FVKESK. Between the trimmed V and J ends, which lost 1 base and 2 bases, there was a span of 8 bases. CDR3 sequence: CASSQGAANYGYTF. Here the CDR3 DNA reads TGTGCCAGCAGCCAAGGGGCTGCGAACTATGGCTACACCTTC.

This clone was detected a few times. This chain links TRBV5-4 with TRBJ1-3; D uncertain. CDR1 and CDR2 from the germline V gene are SGHNT and YYREEE (reference sequence). V was trimmed by 0 bases and J by 0 bases, leaving 4 bases between them. The CDR3 loop spans 14 amino acids. Here the CDR3 reads CASSLGASGNTIYF. The DNA of the CDR3 is TGTGCCAGCAGCTTGGGAGCCTCTGGAAACACCATATATTTT.

The sample holds a few counts of this clone. J is TRBJ1-2 and V is TRBV28, with 8 positions matching TRBD1. The CDR3 is 16 residues long. V dropped 6 bases and J dropped 4; count of bases not matched to a gene: 13. The germline V gene encodes CDR1 MDHEN and CDR2 SYDVKM. The CDR3 loop reads CASSGWRRGRLYGYTF. CDR3 DNA: TGTGCCAGCAGCGGTTGGCGCAGGGGGCGCCTCTATGGCTACACCTTC.